The rows below give T cell receptor beta chains drawn from one sample of a study of shared clonotypes between healthy human individuals. This table comes from immunoSEQ multiplex PCR, and its TCRdb copy is limited to in-frame clones, with some not included. The sample consists of more than 2,000,000 clones, over 85% of them appearing once. The sequenced sample was naive CD4+ T cells from PBMCs. These receptors came from a man aged 18 to 30 in good health. Some clones in this sample may be carry-over from other donors' samples. CDR3s include the opening cysteine and the closing phenylalanine or tryptophan. The order of the fields is J gene, CDR3 length, D gene, clone size, V gene, CDR3 DNA, CDR3 protein. A D gene is named only where the DNA matches it firmly. Expanded clones get a size class; other rows say once, few or many, or leave the size out.

TRBJ2-1 13 TRBD2 - TRBV5-6 TGTGCCAGCAGCCGGACTAGCCGTCATGAGCAGTTCTTC CASSRTSRHEQFF
TRBJ2-3 15 - - TRBV18 TGTGCCAGCTCCGCGGGGGCTCCTAGCACAGATACGCAGTATTTT CASSAGAPSTDTQYF
TRBJ2-1 19 TRBD1 - TRBV7-2 TGTGCCAGCAGCTTAGTACGAGGGGGGAGGACAGGGGAGGCGAATGAGCAGTTCTTC CASSLVRGGRTGEANEQFF
TRBJ2-1 11 - once TRBV19 TGTGCCAGTAGTATTATGGGATTTCAGTTCTTC CASSIMGFQFF
TRBJ2-5 13 TRBD1 - TRBV5-4 TGTGCCAGCAGCGGGGACAGGGGAGGGACCCAGTACTTC CASSGDRGGTQYF
TRBJ2-7 16 - - TRBV9 TGTGCCAGCAGCGTAGGTGCTACAGGGAGCTCCTACGAGCAGTACTTC CASSVGATGSSYEQYF
TRBJ2-7 11 - - TRBV6-1 TGTGCCAGCGCGGGGTCTTTCGAGCAGTACTTC CASAGSFEQYF
TRBJ2-6 16 - - TRBV7-3 TGTGCCAGCAGCCGAGGTCCTCTCTCTGGGGCCAACGTCCTGACTTTC CASSRGPLSGANVLTF
TRBJ2-3 15 - - TRBV5-1 TGCGCCAGCAGCTTGGGAGCTGGAGTCACAGATACGCAGTATTTT CASSLGAGVTDTQYF
TRBJ2-3 12 - - TRBV28 TGTGCCAGCAGCCCCGCCCTGGATACGCAGTATTTT CASSPALDTQYF
TRBJ2-7 16 TRBD2 - TRBV5-4 TGTGCCAGCAGCTATCCCGTGAGCGGGATAGGCTCCGAGCAGTACTTC CASSYPVSGIGSEQYF
TRBJ1-6 17 - - TRBV10-3 TGTGCCATCAGTGAGTCGGGCAGGGGAAGGTATAATTCACCCCTCCACTTT CAISESGRGRYNSPLHF
TRBJ2-2 13 - - TRBV28 TGTGCCAGCAGTTTGATGAGCACCGGGGAGCTGTTTTTT CASSLMSTGELFF
TRBJ2-2 15 TRBD1 - TRBV28 TGTGCCAGCAGGGGGACAGGGGGCGCTGGCGGGGAGCTGTTTTTT CASRGTGGAGGELFF
TRBJ2-7 16 - - TRBV4-1 TGCGCCAGCAGCCAGCTACCGGGACTCAATTCCTACGAGCAGTACTTC CASSQLPGLNSYEQYF
TRBJ1-1 15 - - TRBV5-4 TGTGCCAGCAGCAGCGACATTGGGGGGAACACTGAAGCTTTCTTT CASSSDIGGNTEAFF
TRBJ1-5 14 - - TRBV6-1 TGTGCCAGCAGCGGAAGAGGTAGCAATCAGCCCCAGCATTTT CASSGRGSNQPQHF
TRBJ1-2 11 - - TRBV29-1 TGCAGCGTTGAAGATATAAATGGCTACACCTTC CSVEDINGYTF
TRBJ1-1 16 - - TRBV21-1 TGTGCCAGCAGCAAACGCGATATAATTCGGAGGACTGAAGCTTTCTTT CASSKRDIIRRTEAFF
TRBJ2-5 13 TRBD1 - TRBV10-1 TGCGCCAGCCAAGACAGGGGTAGGGAGACCCAGTACTTC CASQDRGRETQYF
TRBJ2-7 15 - - TRBV11-2 TGTGCCAGCAGCTTAGGGGGGGTAAGCTCCTACGAGCAGTACTTC CASSLGGVSSYEQYF
TRBJ1-5 12 - - TRBV6-6 TGTGCCAGCAGTTACTCGGCCCAGCCCCAGCATTTT CASSYSAQPQHF
TRBJ2-5 15 - once TRBV10-3 TGTGCCATCAGTGAGTCGTTCGGGGCCCAAGAGACCCAGTACTTC CAISESFGAQETQYF
TRBJ2-2 16 - - TRBV7-8 TGTGCCAGCAGCGCCCGAAGGGGGCGGGAGGCCGGGGAGCTGTTTTTT CASSARRGREAGELFF
TRBJ1-4 14 TRBD1 - TRBV18 TGTGCCAGCTCACCCAGGGGGATTAATGAAAAACTGTTTTTT CASSPRGINEKLFF
TRBJ1-1 15 - few TRBV29-1 TGCAGCGCCCAAAAGGTCTACAGAGCGAACACTGAAGCTTTCTTT CSAQKVYRANTEAFF
TRBJ2-7 15 TRBD1 - TRBV9 TGTGCCAGCAGTGCCTGGCCGGACAGGTATAACGAGCAGTACTTC CASSAWPDRYNEQYF
TRBJ1-2 12 - few TRBV28 TGTGCCAGCAGGGACAGTCCGGTTGGCTACACCTTC CASRDSPVGYTF
TRBJ1-5 14 TRBD1 once TRBV19 TGTGCCAGTAGTATAGTCACAGGGGATCAGCCCCAGCATTTT CASSIVTGDQPQHF
TRBJ2-2 13 TRBD2 - TRBV29-1 TGCAGCGTCAGGGAGGGGAACACCGGGGAGCTGTTTTTT CSVREGNTGELFF
TRBJ2-1 16 - - TRBV28 TGTGCCAGCAGTACCTCCGGGACTCCCTCCTACAATGAGCAGTTCTTC CASSTSGTPSYNEQFF